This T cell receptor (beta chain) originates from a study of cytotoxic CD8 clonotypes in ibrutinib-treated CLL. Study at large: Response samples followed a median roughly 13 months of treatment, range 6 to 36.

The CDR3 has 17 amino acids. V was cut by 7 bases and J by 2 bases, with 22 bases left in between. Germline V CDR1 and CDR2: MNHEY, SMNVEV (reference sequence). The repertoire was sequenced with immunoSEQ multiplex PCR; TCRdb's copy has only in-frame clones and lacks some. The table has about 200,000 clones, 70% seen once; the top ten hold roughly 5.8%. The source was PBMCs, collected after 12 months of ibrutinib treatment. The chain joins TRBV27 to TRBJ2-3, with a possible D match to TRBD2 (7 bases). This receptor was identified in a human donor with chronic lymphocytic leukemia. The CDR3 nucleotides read TGTGCCAGCATCCCCGTCGGGGGGCGGCAATCCACAGATACGCAGTATTTT. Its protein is CASIPVGGRQSTDTQYF.